The rows below give T cell receptor beta chains drawn from one sample of a study of blood T cell repertoires in COVID-19. Measured with immunoSEQ multiplex PCR; TCRdb has only the in-frame clones, and not every one. This table has about 130,000 clones, 85% appearing once. Input material: peripheral blood. All receptors derive from an older man with active or convalescent COVID-19. The CDR3 runs from the conserved cysteine through the conserved F or W. D genes are given only for firm matches. The listing skips clone size in some rows; elsewhere it reads once, few, many or a size class.

V,D,size,J,CDR3,DNA
TRBV28,TRBD2,-,TRBJ2-4,CASSPTSGRIESKNIQYF,TGTGCCAGCAGTCCCACTAGCGGGAGGATCGAGAGCAAAAACATTCAGTACTTC
TRBV20-1,-,-,TRBJ2-1,CSASPFSRGYNEQFF,TGCAGTGCTAGTCCTTTCAGTCGGGGCTACAATGAGCAGTTCTTC
TRBV9,TRBD2,-,TRBJ2-2,CASSVRTSATTGELFF,TGTGCCAGCAGCGTTCGGACTAGCGCTACCACCGGGGAGCTGTTTTTT
TRBV12-5,-,-,TRBJ2-1,CASGGILGQTTYNEQFF,TGTGCTAGTGGTGGAATCCTAGGACAGACGACCTACAATGAGCAGTTCTTC
TRBV10-1,TRBD1,-,TRBJ2-7,CASSDPPQGRGYEQYF,TGCGCCAGCAGTGACCCCCCACAGGGGAGAGGGTACGAGCAGTACTTC
TRBV2,-,-,TRBJ1-5,CASSLGFGNQPQHF,TGTGCCAGCAGTCTCGGGTTTGGCAATCAGCCCCAGCATTTT
TRBV25-1,-,-,TRBJ1-4,CASTPGVDEKLFF,TGTGCCAGCACCCCCGGTGTGGATGAAAAACTGTTTTTT
TRBV24-1,TRBD1,-,TRBJ1-2,CATSDADRGRPYGYTF,TGTGCCACCAGTGATGCCGACAGGGGGCGCCCCTATGGCTACACCTTC
TRBV5-1,-,-,TRBJ2-5,CASSFFTGGETQYF,TGCGCCAGCAGCTTCTTCACTGGGGGGGAGACCCAGTACTTC
TRBV5-6,TRBD1,-,TRBJ1-2,CASSADYRGYGYTF,TGTGCCAGCAGCGCCGATTACAGGGGCTATGGCTACACCTTC
TRBV11-2,-,-,TRBJ2-1,CASSLRGSSFSYNEQFF,TGTGCCAGCAGCTTAAGGGGTAGCTCCTTCTCCTACAATGAGCAGTTCTTC
TRBV2,TRBD2,few,TRBJ2-5,CASSDRLAGTLETQYF,TGTGCCAGCAGTGATAGGTTAGCGGGGACTCTAGAGACCCAGTACTTC
TRBV7-6,-,-,TRBJ2-1,CASSLGRLAIANEQFF,TGTGCCAGCAGCTTAGGGCGGTTAGCGATAGCCAATGAGCAGTTCTTC
TRBV6-5,-,-,TRBJ2-2,CASSRRQVRGELFF,TGTGCCAGCAGCCGACGACAGGTTCGCGGGGAGCTGTTTTTT
TRBV10-1,TRBD1,-,TRBJ1-2,CASSENRGGYTF,TGCGCCAGCAGTGAGAACAGGGGTGGCTACACCTTC
TRBV6-5,-,-,TRBJ2-1,CASGGMGNEQFF,TGTGCCAGCGGCGGGATGGGCAATGAGCAGTTCTTC
TRBV27,-,once,TRBJ1-6,CASSLGQIQNSPLHF,TGTGCCAGCAGTTTAGGGCAAATCCAAAATTCACCCCTCCACTTT
TRBV6-2/TRBV6-3,TRBD2,-,TRBJ2-2,CASSRGLAGSNTGELFF,TGTGCCAGCAGTAGGGGACTAGCGGGGTCGAACACCGGGGAGCTGTTTTTT
TRBV4-3,-,-,TRBJ2-2,CASSPDRNTGELFF,TGCGCCAGCAGCCCCGACAGGAACACCGGGGAGCTGTTTTTT
TRBV19,TRBD2,-,TRBJ2-7,CASSGAGTSYEQYF,TGTGCCAGTAGTGGAGCCGGGACTAGCTACGAGCAGTACTTC
TRBV9,TRBD2,few,TRBJ2-3,CASSADYGAGGGGDTQYF,TGTGCCAGCAGCGCCGACTATGGAGCGGGGGGAGGTGGAGATACGCAGTATTTT
TRBV2,TRBD2,-,TRBJ2-1,CASGGEPNNEQFF,TGTGCCAGCGGGGGGGAGCCAAACAATGAGCAGTTCTTC
TRBV19,TRBD1,-,TRBJ1-5,CASSGPFTGDQPQHF,TGTGCCAGTAGTGGCCCTTTTACAGGGGATCAGCCCCAGCATTTT
TRBV7-2,-,-,TRBJ2-5,CASSLIVTGSQETQYF,TGTGCCAGCAGCTTAATTGTTACCGGTTCACAAGAGACCCAGTACTTC
TRBV19,TRBD1,-,TRBJ1-6,CASAGQAVYSPLHF,TGTGCCAGTGCGGGACAGGCCGTCTATTCACCCCTCCACTTT
TRBV11-2,TRBD2,once,TRBJ2-7,CASSFGLAGTYEQYF,TGTGCCAGCAGCTTTGGACTAGCGGGGACCTACGAGCAGTACTTC